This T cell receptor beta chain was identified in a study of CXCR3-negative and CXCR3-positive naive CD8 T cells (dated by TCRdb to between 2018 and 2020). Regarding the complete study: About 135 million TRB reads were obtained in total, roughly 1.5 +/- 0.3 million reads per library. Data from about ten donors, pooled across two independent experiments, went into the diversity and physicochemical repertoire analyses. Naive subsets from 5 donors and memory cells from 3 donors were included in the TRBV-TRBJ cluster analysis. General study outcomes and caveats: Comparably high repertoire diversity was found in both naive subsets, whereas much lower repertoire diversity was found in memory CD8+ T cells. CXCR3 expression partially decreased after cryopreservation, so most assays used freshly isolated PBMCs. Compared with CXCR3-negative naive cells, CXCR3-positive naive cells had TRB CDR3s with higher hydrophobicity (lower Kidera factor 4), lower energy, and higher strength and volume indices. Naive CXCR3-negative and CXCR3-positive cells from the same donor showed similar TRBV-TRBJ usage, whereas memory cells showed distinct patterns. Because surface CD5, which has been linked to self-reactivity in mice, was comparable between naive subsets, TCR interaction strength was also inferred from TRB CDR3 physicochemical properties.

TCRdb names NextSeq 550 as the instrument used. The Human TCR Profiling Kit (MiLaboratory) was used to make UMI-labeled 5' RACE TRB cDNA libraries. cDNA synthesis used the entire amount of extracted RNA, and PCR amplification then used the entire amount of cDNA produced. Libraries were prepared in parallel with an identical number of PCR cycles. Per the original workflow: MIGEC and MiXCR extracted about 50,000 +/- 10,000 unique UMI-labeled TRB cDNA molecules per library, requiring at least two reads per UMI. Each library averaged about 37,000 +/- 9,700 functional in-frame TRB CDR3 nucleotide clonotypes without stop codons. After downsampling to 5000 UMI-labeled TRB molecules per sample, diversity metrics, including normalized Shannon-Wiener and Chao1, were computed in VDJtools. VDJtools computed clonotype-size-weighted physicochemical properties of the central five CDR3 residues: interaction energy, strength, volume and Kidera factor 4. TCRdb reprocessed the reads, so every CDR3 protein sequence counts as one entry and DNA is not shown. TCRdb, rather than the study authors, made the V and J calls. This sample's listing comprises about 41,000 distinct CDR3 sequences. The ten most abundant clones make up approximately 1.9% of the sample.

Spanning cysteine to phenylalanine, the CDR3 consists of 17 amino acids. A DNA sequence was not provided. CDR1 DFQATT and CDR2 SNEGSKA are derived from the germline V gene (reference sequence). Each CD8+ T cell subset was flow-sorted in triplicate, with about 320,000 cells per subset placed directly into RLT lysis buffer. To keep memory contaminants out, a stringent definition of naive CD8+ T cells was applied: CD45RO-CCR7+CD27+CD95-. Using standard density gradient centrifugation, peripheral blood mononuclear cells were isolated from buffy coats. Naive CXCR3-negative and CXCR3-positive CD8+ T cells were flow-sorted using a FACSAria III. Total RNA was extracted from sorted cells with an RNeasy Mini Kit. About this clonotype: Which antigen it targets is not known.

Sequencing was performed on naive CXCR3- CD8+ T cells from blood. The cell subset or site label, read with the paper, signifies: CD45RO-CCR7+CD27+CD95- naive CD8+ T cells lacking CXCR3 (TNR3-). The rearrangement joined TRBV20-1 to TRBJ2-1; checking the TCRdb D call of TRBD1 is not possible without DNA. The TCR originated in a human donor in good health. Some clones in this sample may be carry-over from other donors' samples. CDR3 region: CSARDSLGDRGYNEQFF.